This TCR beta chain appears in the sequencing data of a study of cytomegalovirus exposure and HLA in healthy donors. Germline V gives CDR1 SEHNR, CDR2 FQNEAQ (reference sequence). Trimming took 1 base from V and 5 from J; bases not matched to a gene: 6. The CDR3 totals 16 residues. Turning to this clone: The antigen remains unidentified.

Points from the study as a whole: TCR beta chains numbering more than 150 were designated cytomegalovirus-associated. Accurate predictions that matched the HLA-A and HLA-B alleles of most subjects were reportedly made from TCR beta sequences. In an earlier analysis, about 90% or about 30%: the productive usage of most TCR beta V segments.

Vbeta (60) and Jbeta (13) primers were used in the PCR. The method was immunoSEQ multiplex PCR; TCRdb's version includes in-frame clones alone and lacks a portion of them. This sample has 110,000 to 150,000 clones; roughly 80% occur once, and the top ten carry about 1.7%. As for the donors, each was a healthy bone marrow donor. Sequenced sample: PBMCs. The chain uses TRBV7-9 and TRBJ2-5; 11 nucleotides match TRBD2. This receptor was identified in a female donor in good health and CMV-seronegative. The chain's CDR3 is CASSLDLAGGVETQYF. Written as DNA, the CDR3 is TGTGCCAGCAGCTTAGATCTAGCGGGGGGAGTGGAGACCCAGTACTTC. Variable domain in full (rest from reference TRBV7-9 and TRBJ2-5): DTGVSQNPRHKITKRGQNVTFRCDPISEHNRLYWYRQTLGQGPEFLTYFQNEAQLEKSRLLSDRFSAERPKGSFSTLEIQRTEQGDSAMYLCASSLDLAGGVETQYFGPGTRLLVL.